Detailed here is one T cell receptor (beta chain). Time point denoted: pre-sensitization, week 0. Treatment defined: therapeutic diphenylcyclopropenone sensitization with weekly scalp DPC. MiXCR, applied by TCRdb to the RACE reads, yields one record per CDR3 protein. The top ten clones hold roughly 2.5% of a sample with more than 250,000 distinct CDR3 sequences, 8.6% of them seen once. The entry originates in a study of human T cells and chemical hapten exposure. V lost 3 bases and J lost 1, with 6 bases in between. CDR1 and CDR2 from the germline V gene are SQVTM and ANQGSEA. The CDR3 has 13 amino acids.

The clonotype was recovered from a woman aged 40-49 years with alopecia areata. Some clones in this sample may be carry-over from other donors' samples. The material sequenced was whole blood, taken in connection with sensitization to the hapten diphenylcyclopropenone (DPC). This chain links TRBV29-1 with TRBJ2-2; no reliable D call. The CDR3 bases are TGCAGCGTTGACCGACGGAACACCGGGGAGCTGTTTTTT. This gives the protein CSVDRRNTGELFF.